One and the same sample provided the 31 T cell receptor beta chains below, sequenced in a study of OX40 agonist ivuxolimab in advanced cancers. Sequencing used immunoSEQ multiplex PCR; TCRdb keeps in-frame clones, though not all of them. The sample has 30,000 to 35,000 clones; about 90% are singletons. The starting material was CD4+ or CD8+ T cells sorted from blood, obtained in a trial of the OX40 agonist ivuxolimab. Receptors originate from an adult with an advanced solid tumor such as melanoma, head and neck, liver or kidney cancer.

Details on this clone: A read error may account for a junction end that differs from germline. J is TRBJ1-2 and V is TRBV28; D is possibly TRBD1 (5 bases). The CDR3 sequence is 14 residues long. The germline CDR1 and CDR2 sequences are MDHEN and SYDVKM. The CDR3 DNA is TGTGCCAGCCGTTTGTGGGGGAATGACTATGGCTACACCTTC. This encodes CASRLWGNDYGYTF.

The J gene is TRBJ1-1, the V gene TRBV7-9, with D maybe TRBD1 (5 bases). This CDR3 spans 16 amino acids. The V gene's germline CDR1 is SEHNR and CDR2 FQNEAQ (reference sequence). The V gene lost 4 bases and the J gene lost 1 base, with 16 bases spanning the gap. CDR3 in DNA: TGTGCCAGCAGCTCACGGGACGTAAATACGAACACTGAAGCTTTCTTT. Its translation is CASSSRDVNTNTEAFF.

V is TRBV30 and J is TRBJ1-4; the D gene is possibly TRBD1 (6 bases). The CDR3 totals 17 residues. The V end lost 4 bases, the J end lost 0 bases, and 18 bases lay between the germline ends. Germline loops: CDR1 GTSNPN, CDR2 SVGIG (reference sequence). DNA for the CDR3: TGTGCCTGGACCGCCGGGGGGGCGGTTGCAACTAATGAAAAACTGTTTTTT. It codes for CAWTAGGAVATNEKLFF.

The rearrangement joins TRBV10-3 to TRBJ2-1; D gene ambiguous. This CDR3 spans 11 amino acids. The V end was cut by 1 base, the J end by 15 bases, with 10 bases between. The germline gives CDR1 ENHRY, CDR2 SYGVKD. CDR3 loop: CAISEFEKWFF. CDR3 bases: TGTGCCATCAGTGAGTTTGAAAAGTGGTTCTTC.

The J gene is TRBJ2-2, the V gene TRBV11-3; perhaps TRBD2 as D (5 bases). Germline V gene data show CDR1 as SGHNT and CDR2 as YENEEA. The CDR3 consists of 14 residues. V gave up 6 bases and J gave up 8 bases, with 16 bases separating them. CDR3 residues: CASSRLTQEGELFF. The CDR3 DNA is TGTGCCAGCAGTCGACTAACCCAAGAGGGGGAGCTGTTTTTT. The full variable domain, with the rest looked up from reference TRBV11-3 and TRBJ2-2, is EAGVVQSPRYKIIEKKQPVAFWCNPISGHNTLYWYLQNLGQGPELLIRYENEEAVDDSQLPKDRFSAERLKGVDSTLKIQPAELGDSAVYLCASSRLTQEGELFFGEGSRLTVL.

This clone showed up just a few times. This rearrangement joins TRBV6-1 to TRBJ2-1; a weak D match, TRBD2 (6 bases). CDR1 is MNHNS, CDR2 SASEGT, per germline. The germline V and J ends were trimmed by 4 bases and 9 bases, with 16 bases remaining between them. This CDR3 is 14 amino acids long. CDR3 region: CASSATGTYPEQFF. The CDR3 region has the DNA TGTGCCAGCAGTGCGACCGGGACTTATCCTGAGCAGTTCTTC.

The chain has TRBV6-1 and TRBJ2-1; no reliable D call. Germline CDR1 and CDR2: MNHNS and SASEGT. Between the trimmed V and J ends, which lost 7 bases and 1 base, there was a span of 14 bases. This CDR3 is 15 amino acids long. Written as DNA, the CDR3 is TGTGCCAGCACCCCCTGGGCAGAGTCCTACAATGAGCAGTTCTTC. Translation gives CASTPWAESYNEQFF.

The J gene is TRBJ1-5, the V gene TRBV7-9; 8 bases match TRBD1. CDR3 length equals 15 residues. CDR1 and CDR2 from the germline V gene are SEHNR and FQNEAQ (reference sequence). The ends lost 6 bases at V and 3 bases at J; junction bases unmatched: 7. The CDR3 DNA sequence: TGTGCCAGCAGTGACTCGGGACAGGTCAATCAGCCCCAGCATTTT. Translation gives CASSDSGQVNQPQHF.

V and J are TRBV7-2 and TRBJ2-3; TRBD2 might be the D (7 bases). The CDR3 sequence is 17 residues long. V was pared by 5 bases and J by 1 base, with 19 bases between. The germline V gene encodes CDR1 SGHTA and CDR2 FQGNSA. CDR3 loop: CASSPRGGPQGTDTQYF. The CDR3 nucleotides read TGTGCCAGCAGCCCAAGGGGGGGCCCCCAGGGCACAGATACGCAGTATTTT. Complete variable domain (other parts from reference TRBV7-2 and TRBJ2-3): GAGVSQSPSNKVTEKGKDVELRCDPISGHTALYWYRQSLGQGLEFLIYFQGNSAPDKSGLPSDRFSAERTGGSVSTLTIQRTQQEDSAVYLCASSPRGGPQGTDTQYFGPGTRLTVL.

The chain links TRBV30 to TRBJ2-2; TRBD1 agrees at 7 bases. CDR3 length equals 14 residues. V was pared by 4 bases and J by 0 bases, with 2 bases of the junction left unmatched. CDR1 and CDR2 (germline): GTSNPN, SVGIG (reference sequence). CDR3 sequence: CAWKGQPNTGELFF. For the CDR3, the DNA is TGTGCCTGGAAGGGACAGCCGAACACCGGGGAGCTGTTTTTT.

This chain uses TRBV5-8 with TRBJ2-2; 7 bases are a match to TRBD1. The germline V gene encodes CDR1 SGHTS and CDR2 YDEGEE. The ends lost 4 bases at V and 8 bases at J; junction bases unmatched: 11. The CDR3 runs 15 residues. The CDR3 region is CASSTWDRFYGELFF. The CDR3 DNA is TGTGCCAGCAGCACCTGGGACAGATTCTATGGGGAGCTGTTTTTT.

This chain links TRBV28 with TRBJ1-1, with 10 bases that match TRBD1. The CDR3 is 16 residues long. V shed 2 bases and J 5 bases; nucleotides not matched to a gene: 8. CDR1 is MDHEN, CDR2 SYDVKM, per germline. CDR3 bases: TGTGCCAGCAGTTTAAGAGCGGGACAGGGGCTTACTGAAGCTTTCTTT. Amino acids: CASSLRAGQGLTEAFF.

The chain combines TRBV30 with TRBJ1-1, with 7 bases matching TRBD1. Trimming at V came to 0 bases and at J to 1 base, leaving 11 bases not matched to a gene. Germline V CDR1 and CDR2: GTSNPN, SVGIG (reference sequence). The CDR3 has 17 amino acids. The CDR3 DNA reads TGTGCCTGGAGTGTAAAGGGGGCAAGGGCGACGAACACTGAAGCTTTCTTT. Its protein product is CAWSVKGARATNTEAFF.

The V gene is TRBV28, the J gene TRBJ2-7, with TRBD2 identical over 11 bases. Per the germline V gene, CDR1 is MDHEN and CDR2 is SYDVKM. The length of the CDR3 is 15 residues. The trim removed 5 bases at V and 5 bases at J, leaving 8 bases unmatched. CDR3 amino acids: CASSLSGRASDEQYF. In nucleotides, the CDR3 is TGTGCCAGCAGTCTTAGCGGGAGGGCTTCGGACGAGCAGTACTTC.

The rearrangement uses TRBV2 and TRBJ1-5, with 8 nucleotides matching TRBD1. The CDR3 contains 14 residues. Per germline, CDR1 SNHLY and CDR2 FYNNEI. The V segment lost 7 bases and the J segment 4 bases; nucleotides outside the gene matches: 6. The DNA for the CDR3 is TGTGCCAGCACTCAGGGGGCGATAAATCAGCCCCAGCATTTT. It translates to CASTQGAINQPQHF.

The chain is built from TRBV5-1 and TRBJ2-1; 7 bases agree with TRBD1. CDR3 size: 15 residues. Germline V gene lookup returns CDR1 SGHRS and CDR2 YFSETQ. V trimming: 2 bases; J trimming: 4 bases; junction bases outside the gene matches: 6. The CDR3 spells CASSLLPGQYNEQFF. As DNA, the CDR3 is TGCGCCAGCAGCTTACTCCCGGGACAGTACAATGAGCAGTTCTTC.

The CDR3 protein is CASSLSGTVNTEAFF. DNA for the CDR3: TGTGCCAGCAGCCTCTCCGGGACGGTAAACACTGAAGCTTTCTTT. The chain combines TRBV2 with TRBJ1-1, with D possibly being TRBD1 (5 bases). This CDR3 comprises 15 residues. Germline-derived CDR1 and CDR2 are SNHLY and FYNNEI. Trimming stripped 6 bases from V and 2 bases from J, with 16 bases between.

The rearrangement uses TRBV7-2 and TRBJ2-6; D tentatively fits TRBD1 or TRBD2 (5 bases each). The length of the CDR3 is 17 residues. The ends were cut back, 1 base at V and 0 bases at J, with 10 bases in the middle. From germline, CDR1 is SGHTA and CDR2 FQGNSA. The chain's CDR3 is CASSLVSGSSGANVLTF. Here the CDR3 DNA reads TGTGCCAGCAGCTTAGTTTCAGGGAGCTCTGGGGCCAACGTCCTGACTTTC. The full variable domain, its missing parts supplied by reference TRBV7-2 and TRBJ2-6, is GAGVSQSPSNKVTEKGKDVELRCDPISGHTALYWYRQSLGQGLEFLIYFQGNSAPDKSGLPSDRFSAERTGGSVSTLTIQRTQQEDSAVYLCASSLVSGSSGANVLTFGAGSRLTVL.

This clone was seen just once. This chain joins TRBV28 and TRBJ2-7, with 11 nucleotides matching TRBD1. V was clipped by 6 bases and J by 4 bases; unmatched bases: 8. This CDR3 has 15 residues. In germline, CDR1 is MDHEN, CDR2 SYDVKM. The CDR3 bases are TGTGCCAGCAGCTCCCCAGGACAGGGGGCTTACGAGCAGTACTTC. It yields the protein CASSSPGQGAYEQYF.

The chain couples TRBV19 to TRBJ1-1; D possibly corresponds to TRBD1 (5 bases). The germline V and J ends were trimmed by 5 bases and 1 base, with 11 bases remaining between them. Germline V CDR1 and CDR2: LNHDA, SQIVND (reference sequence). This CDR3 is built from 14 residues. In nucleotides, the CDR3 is TGTGCCAGTAGTTCCCGACAGCAGAACACTGAAGCTTTCTTT. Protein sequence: CASSSRQQNTEAFF.

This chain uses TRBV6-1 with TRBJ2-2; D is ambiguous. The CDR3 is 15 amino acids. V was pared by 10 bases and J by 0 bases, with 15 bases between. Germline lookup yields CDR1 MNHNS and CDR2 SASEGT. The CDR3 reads CAISRVFANTGELFF. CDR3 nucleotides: TGTGCCATCAGCAGAGTGTTCGCGAACACCGGGGAGCTGTTTTTT.

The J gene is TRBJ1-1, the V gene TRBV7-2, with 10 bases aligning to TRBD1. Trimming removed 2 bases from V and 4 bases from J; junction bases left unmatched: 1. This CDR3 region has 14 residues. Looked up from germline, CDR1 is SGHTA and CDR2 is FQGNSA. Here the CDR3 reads CASSLRQGATEAFF. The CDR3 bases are TGTGCCAGCAGCTTAAGACAGGGGGCCACTGAAGCTTTCTTT.

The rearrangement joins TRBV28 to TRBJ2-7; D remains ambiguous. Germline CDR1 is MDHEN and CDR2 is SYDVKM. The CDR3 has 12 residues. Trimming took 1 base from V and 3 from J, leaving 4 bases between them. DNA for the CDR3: TGTGCCAGCAGTTTATTAGGCTACGAGCAGTACTTC. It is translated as CASSLLGYEQYF.

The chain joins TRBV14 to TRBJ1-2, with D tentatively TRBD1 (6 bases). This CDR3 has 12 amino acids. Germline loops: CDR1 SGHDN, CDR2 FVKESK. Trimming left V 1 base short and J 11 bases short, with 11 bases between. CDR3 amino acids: CASSQVGTLYTF. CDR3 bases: TGTGCCAGCAGCCAAGTTGGGACACTGTACACCTTC.

The CDR3, as DNA: TGTGCCAGCAGTGAATTAGGTCAGTCCAATCAGCCCCAGCATTTT. Its protein product is CASSELGQSNQPQHF. The chain carries TRBV2 and TRBJ1-5, with D uncertain. Germline-derived CDR1 and CDR2 are SNHLY and FYNNEI. CDR3 size: 15 residues. V dropped 2 bases and J dropped 3 bases, with 11 bases sitting between them.

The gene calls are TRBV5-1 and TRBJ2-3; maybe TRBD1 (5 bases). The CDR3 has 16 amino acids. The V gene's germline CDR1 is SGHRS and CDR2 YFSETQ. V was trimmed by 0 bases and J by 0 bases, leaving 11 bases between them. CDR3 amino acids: CASSLARADSTDTQYF. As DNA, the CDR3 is TGCGCCAGCAGCTTGGCCAGGGCGGATAGCACAGATACGCAGTATTTT. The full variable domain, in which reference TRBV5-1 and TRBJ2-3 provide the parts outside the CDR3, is KAGVTQTPRYLIKTRGQQVTLSCSPISGHRSVSWYQQTPGQGLQFLFEYFSETQRNKGNFPGRFSGRQFSNSRSEMNVSTLELGDSALYLCASSLARADSTDTQYFGPGTRLTVL.

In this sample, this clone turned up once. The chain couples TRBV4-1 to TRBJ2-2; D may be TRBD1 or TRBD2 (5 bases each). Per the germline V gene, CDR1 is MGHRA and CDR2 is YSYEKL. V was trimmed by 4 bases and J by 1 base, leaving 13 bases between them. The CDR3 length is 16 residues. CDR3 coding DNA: TGCGCCAGCAGCCCTTACTCGGGGCAGAACACCGGGGAGCTGTTTTTT. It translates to CASSPYSGQNTGELFF.

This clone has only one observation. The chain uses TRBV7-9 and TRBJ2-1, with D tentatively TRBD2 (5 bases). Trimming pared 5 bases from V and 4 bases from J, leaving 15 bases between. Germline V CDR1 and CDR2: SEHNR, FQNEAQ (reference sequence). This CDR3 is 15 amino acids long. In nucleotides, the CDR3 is TGTGCCAGCAGCACGGGAAGCGCCGGGTACAATGAGCAGTTCTTC. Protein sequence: CASSTGSAGYNEQFF. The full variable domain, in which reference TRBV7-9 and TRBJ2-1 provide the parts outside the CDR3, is DTGVSQNPRHKITKRGQNVTFRCDPISEHNRLYWYRQTLGQGPEFLTYFQNEAQLEKSRLLSDRFSAERPKGSFSTLEIQRTEQGDSAMYLCASSTGSAGYNEQFFGPGTRLTVL.

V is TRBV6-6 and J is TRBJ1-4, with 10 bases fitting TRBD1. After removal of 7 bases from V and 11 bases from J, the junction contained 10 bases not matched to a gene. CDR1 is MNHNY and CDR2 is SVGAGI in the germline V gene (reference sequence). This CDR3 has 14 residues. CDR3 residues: CASTNNRDRGKLFF. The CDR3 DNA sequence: TGTGCCAGCACCAACAACCGGGACAGGGGTAAACTGTTTTTT.

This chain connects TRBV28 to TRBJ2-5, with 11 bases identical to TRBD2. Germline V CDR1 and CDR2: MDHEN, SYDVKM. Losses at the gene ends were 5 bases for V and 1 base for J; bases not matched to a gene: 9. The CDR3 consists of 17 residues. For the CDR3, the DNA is TGTGCCAGCAGTGCCCGATCAGGACTAGCGGGCCAAGAGACCCAGTACTTC. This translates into CASSARSGLAGQETQYF.

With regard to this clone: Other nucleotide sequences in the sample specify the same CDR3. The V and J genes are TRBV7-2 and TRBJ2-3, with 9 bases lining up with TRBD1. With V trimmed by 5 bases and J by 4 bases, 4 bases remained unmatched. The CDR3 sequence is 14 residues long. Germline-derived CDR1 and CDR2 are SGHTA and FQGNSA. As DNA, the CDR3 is TGTGCCAGCAGCCTGGGACAGGGACCAGATACGCAGTATTTT. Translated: CASSLGQGPDTQYF.